The 24 T cell receptor beta chains below come from one sample, sequenced in a study of T cells after yellow fever vaccination. TCRdb redid the calling of the 5' RACE reads with MiXCR, one entry per CDR3 protein. The repertoire has roughly 150,000 distinct CDR3 sequences, 6% to 7.5% of them found once; the top ten carry 2.5% to 3%. Specimen: CD4+ T cells sorted from PBMCs, collected about 5 days after the first yellow fever vaccination. These receptors were taken from a man younger than 35 who received the YFV17D yellow fever vaccine.

This clonotype turned up a few times. V usage is TRBV20-1 and J usage is TRBJ1-1; no definite D call. Germline loops: CDR1 DFQATT, CDR2 SNEGSKA (reference sequence). This CDR3 region has 15 residues. Trimming left V 5 bases short and J 0 bases short, with 16 bases between. CDR3 amino acids: CSARKAGSLNTEAFF. Here the CDR3 DNA reads TGCAGTGCTCGCAAGGCCGGGTCACTGAACACTGAAGCTTTCTTT.

In its sample, this clonotype was seen many times. The chain recombines TRBV6-6 with TRBJ1-2; D ambiguous. V lost 2 bases to trimming and J lost 5 bases, with 6 bases between them. CDR1 and CDR2 (germline): MNHNY, SVGAGI (reference sequence). The CDR3 runs to 12 residues. The CDR3 DNA follows: TGTGCCAGCAGTTACGCAGAGTATGGCTACACCTTC. Its protein is CASSYAEYGYTF.

This clonotype was counted ten times or more. The rearrangement joins TRBV29-1 to TRBJ2-3; D not resolved. Trimming removed 0 bases at V and 6 bases at J, with 16 bases between. Germline CDR1 is SQVTM and CDR2 is ANQGSEA. CDR3 length equals 15 residues. The CDR3 DNA reads TGCAGCGTTGAAGATCAGGAACGGGCCTGGGATACGCAGTATTTT. Amino acid sequence: CSVEDQERAWDTQYF.

This clonotype was seen ten or more times. The CDR3 bases are TGCGCCAGCAGCTTTCAGGGGGCGGTCGGCTACACCTTC. This sequence encodes CASSFQGAVGYTF. The chain recombines TRBV5-1 with TRBJ1-2; 8 nucleotides align to TRBD1. Germline assignment: CDR1 SGHRS and CDR2 YFSETQ. The CDR3 contains 13 residues. The V and J ends lost 2 bases and 8 bases, in that order; junction bases with no gene match: 5.

In this sample, this clonotype turned up many times. The CDR3 DNA reads TGCGCCAGCAGCTTCCTGGGACAGGGGAACACTGAAGCTTTCTTT. This sequence encodes CASSFLGQGNTEAFF. The chain links TRBV5-1 to TRBJ1-1, with TRBD1 matching over 9 bases. The CDR3 spans 15 residues. CDR1 and CDR2 (germline): SGHRS, YFSETQ. V gave up 2 bases and J gave up 1 base; unmatched junction bases: 3.

The table lists this clonotype with many counts. V and J are TRBV30 and TRBJ1-1; D not resolved. Trimming took off 1 base at V and 1 base at J, with 7 bases between the two ends. Germline V lookup: CDR1 GTSNPN, CDR2 SVGIG (reference sequence). This CDR3 has 13 residues. The DNA for the CDR3 is TGTGCCTGGAGTGCGGTACAGAACACTGAAGCTTTCTTT. This codes for CAWSAVQNTEAFF.

The CDR3: CASTGTGTGLRGTEAFF. The CDR3 DNA follows: TGTGCCAGCACAGGGACCGGGACAGGGTTGAGGGGAACTGAAGCTTTCTTT. J is TRBJ1-1 and V is TRBV12-3 or TRBV12-4; 9 bases are shared with TRBD1. This CDR3 has 17 residues. V dropped 7 bases and J dropped 5; count of bases not matched to a gene: 17.

This clonotype has a count of ten or more. V gene TRBV11-2 combines with J gene TRBJ2-3; 16 nucleotides align to TRBD2. The V gene's germline CDR1 is SGHAT and CDR2 FQNNGV. V lost 5 bases to trimming and J lost 7 bases; unmatched junction nucleotides: 6. The CDR3 totals 16 residues. The CDR3 region has the DNA TGTGCCAGCAGCAACCAGGGACTAGCGGGGGGGAATACGCAGTATTTT. Its protein product is CASSNQGLAGGNTQYF.

This clonotype was detected many times. This chain joins TRBV29-1 and TRBJ1-5, with 9 bases matching TRBD1. Germline V gene data show CDR1 as SQVTM and CDR2 as ANQGSEA. The CDR3 runs to 13 residues. The ends lost 4 bases at V and 3 bases at J; junction bases unmatched: 1. CDR3 region: CSVGDRVNQPQHF. CDR3 bases: TGCAGCGTTGGGGACAGGGTCAATCAGCCCCAGCATTTT.

This clonotype was counted many times. The rearrangement links TRBV6-1 to TRBJ2-1, with a weak D call TRBD2 (5 bases). Germline CDR1 reads MNHNS; CDR2 reads SASEGT. This CDR3 spans 13 amino acids. V was trimmed by 8 bases and J by 3 bases, leaving 11 bases between them. This CDR3 is CASGLWGYNEQFF. The CDR3, as DNA: TGTGCCAGCGGACTGTGGGGCTACAATGAGCAGTTCTTC.

With respect to this clonotype: Since a much larger clone is just one base distant, this may be a read error. Lacking the conserved final phenylalanine or tryptophan, this CDR3 likely reflects a read error. The chain is built from TRBV6-2 or TRBV6-3 and TRBJ2-3, with D tentatively TRBD1 or TRBD2 (5 bases each). Trimming took off 6 bases at V and 5 bases at J, with 15 bases between the two ends. The CDR3 sequence is 14 residues long. Germline V lookup: CDR1 MNHEY, CDR2 SVGEGT. CDR3 protein: CASRTSGRRDTQYI. CDR3 nucleotides: TGTGCCAGCAGGACCTCGGGGCGGCGAGATACGCAGTATATT.

This clonotype appeared many times. The rearrangement links TRBV5-1 to TRBJ2-1; 9 positions agree with TRBD1. The junction had 11 bases not matched to a gene; V was cut back by 4 bases and J by 6 bases. Germline V gives CDR1 SGHRS, CDR2 YFSETQ. The CDR3 covers 16 residues. CDR3 in DNA: TGCGCCAGCAGCATATCACCGGGACAGGGTTCCAATGAGCAGTTCTTC. The encoded protein is CASSISPGQGSNEQFF. Supplemented by reference TRBV5-1 and TRBJ2-1, the full variable domain reads KAGVTQTPRYLIKTRGQQVTLSCSPISGHRSVSWYQQTPGQGLQFLFEYFSETQRNKGNFPGRFSGRQFSNSRSEMNVSTLELGDSALYLCASSISPGQGSNEQFFGPGTRLTVL.

This clonotype was seen a handful of times. The chain has TRBV5-1 and TRBJ2-1, with 7 bases matching TRBD1. V was clipped by 4 bases and J by 6 bases; unmatched bases: 7. The CDR3 contains 14 residues. CDR1 SGHRS and CDR2 YFSETQ come from the germline V gene. Here the CDR3 DNA reads TGCGCCAGCAGCAGGGGACAGAATCCCAATGAGCAGTTCTTC. This codes for CASSRGQNPNEQFF.

The sample holds many counts of this clonotype. The V and J genes are TRBV7-2 and TRBJ2-5, with 8 positions matching TRBD2. CDR3 length: 13 amino acids. CDR1 and CDR2 (germline): SGHTA, FQGNSA. V was clipped by 5 bases and J by 5 bases; unmatched bases: 4. In nucleotides, the CDR3 is TGTGCCAGCAGCCCCAGACTAGCGGAGACCCAGTACTTC. It translates to CASSPRLAETQYF.

The chain carries TRBV28 and TRBJ2-7, with TRBD1 as a possible D gene (5 bases). In germline, CDR1 is MDHEN, CDR2 SYDVKM. The CDR3 length is 12 residues. V dropped 3 bases and J dropped 9 bases, with 12 bases sitting between them. CDR3: CASSFNVGAQYV. CDR3 nucleotides: TGTGCCAGCAGTTTCAATGTTGGGGCGCAGTACGTC.

The chain employs TRBV5-4 and TRBJ2-1; D might be TRBD1 (6 bases). CDR1 is SGHNT, CDR2 YYREEE, per germline (reference sequence). Between the trimmed V and J ends, which lost 7 bases and 7 bases, there was a span of 18 bases. The CDR3 length is 14 residues. CDR3 sequence: CASGKQGELNEQFF. CDR3 in DNA: TGTGCCAGCGGGAAACAGGGAGAGTTGAATGAGCAGTTCTTC.

This clonotype has a handful of counts. The rearrangement uses TRBV19 and TRBJ2-7, with 8 bases aligning to TRBD2. Germline CDR1 is LNHDA and CDR2 is SQIVND (reference sequence). V was pared by 8 bases and J by 7 bases, with 7 bases of the junction left unmatched. The CDR3 sequence is 12 residues long. CDR3 sequence: CASAGGANEQYF. The CDR3 DNA reads as TGTGCCAGTGCCGGGGGGGCGAATGAGCAGTACTTC.

This clonotype was found many times. This chain links TRBV4-2 with TRBJ2-1, with 8 nucleotides matching TRBD2. Germline lookup yields CDR1 LGHNA and CDR2 YNFKEQ. V gave up 2 bases and J gave up 5 bases; unmatched junction bases: 5. CDR3 length: 15 amino acids. The CDR3 region has the DNA TGTGCCAGCAGCCAACGCGGGGGGCAAGACAATGAGCAGTTCTTC. Translating gives CASSQRGGQDNEQFF.

The sample holds many counts of this clonotype. This rearrangement joins TRBV7-2 to TRBJ1-2, with TRBD1 matching 9 bases. Per the germline V gene, CDR1 is SGHTA and CDR2 is FQGNSA. This CDR3 region has 16 residues. V shed 3 bases and J 2 bases; nucleotides not matched to a gene: 7. The CDR3 here is CASSLAGQGRNYGYTF. The CDR3 DNA reads TGTGCCAGCAGCTTGGCTGGACAGGGGAGGAACTATGGCTACACCTTC. Variable domain in full (rest from reference TRBV7-2 and TRBJ1-2): GAGVSQSPSNKVTEKGKDVELRCDPISGHTALYWYRQSLGQGLEFLIYFQGNSAPDKSGLPSDRFSAERTGGSVSTLTIQRTQQEDSAVYLCASSLAGQGRNYGYTFGSGTRLTVV.

This clonotype came up many times. The chain links TRBV5-4 to TRBJ2-3; 8 bases map to TRBD1. This CDR3 has 14 residues. V was clipped by 4 bases and J by 5 bases; unmatched bases: 6. Germline CDR1 reads SGHNT; CDR2 reads YYREEE (reference sequence). The chain's CDR3 is CASSTTTGGDTQYF. In DNA form, the CDR3 reads TGTGCCAGCAGCACCACCACAGGGGGAGATACGCAGTATTTT.

This clonotype was observed many times. V is TRBV7-6 and J is TRBJ1-5; maybe TRBD1 (6 bases). CDR1 and CDR2 (germline): SGHVS, FNYEAQ. This CDR3 is 14 amino acids long. V was cut by 2 bases and J by 6 bases, with 11 bases left in between. CDR3 nucleotides: TGTGCCAGCAGCTTACAGGGGCAAGGTCAGCCCCAGCATTTT. Protein product: CASSLQGQGQPQHF.

This clonotype has ten or more counts. The gene calls are TRBV5-1 and TRBJ2-1, with TRBD2 identical over 7 bases. From germline, CDR1 is SGHRS and CDR2 YFSETQ. This CDR3 region has 12 residues. V was pared by 4 bases and J by 9 bases, with 4 bases of the junction left unmatched. The CDR3: CASSSGKSEQFF. CDR3 bases: TGCGCCAGCAGCAGCGGGAAAAGTGAGCAGTTCTTC.

This rearrangement joins TRBV12-3 or TRBV12-4 to TRBJ2-5; TRBD1 aligns across 9 bases. This CDR3 comprises 15 residues. J gave up 0 bases and V 6 bases, and 5 bases lay outside the gene matches. The CDR3 nucleotides read TGTGCCAGCAGGAGAGACAGGGGGTACCAAGAGACCCAGTACTTC. This encodes CASRRDRGYQETQYF.

As concerns this clonotype: A read error may be the cause here, since a much bigger clone is one base away. This chain links TRBV4-1 with TRBJ1-1; D is unresolved. Looked up from germline, CDR1 is MGHRA and CDR2 is YSYEKL. The germline V and J ends were trimmed by 1 base and 4 bases, with 13 bases remaining between them. The CDR3 is 15 amino acids. For the CDR3, the DNA is TGCGCCAGCAGCCAAGCACTTTGGGTGAGCACTGAAGCTTTCTTT. Its protein is CASSQALWVSTEAFF.